The next 15 T cell receptor beta chains were all read from a single sample in a study of shared clonotypes between healthy human individuals. Assay used: immunoSEQ multiplex PCR; TCRdb lists only in-frame clones, some missing. Of about half a million clones listed, around 77% were seen once; the top ten hold about 11%. Material: PBMCs. These receptors came from a woman aged 40 to 49 in good health. Some clones in this sample may be carry-over from other donors' samples.

Note on this clone: This sample also contains other DNA sequences that code for the same CDR3. The chain carries TRBV6-5 and TRBJ2-5; possibly TRBD1 for D (5 bases). The DNA end lines up better with TRBJ2-7; the J call may be wrong. Germline V lookup: CDR1 MNHEY, CDR2 SVGAGI. The CDR3 runs 12 residues. CDR3 DNA: TGTGCCAGCAGTCGAGACAGCTACGAGCAGTACTTC. Its protein product is CASSRDSYEQYF.

This rearrangement joins TRBV4-1 to TRBJ2-7; D is unresolved. This CDR3 region has 13 residues. Germline V CDR1 and CDR2: MGHRA, YSYEKL. The germline V and J ends were trimmed by 1 base and 3 bases, with 7 bases remaining between them. Written as DNA, the CDR3 is TGCGCCAGCAGCCAAGGCCTGGGCTACGAGCAGTACTTC. Translated: CASSQGLGYEQYF.

At least ten counts were recorded for this clone. The chain joins TRBV7-8 to TRBJ2-7; 8 positions match TRBD2. There are 16 residues in the CDR3. J was trimmed by 2 bases and V by 5 bases; bases with no gene match: 11. Germline CDR1 and CDR2: SGHVS and FQNEAQ. As DNA, the CDR3 is TGTGCCAGCAGCCTTAAGCCGACTAGCGCGACCTACGAGCAGTACTTC. Amino acid sequence: CASSLKPTSATYEQYF.

Worth noting for this clone: At the DNA level, this CDR3 is encoded by other sequences in the same sample as well. V gene TRBV18 combines with J gene TRBJ1-5; D remains ambiguous. Trimming took off 6 bases at V and 3 bases at J, with 9 bases between the two ends. The CDR3 runs 13 residues. Germline assignment: CDR1 KGHSH and CDR2 LQKENI. CDR3 in DNA: TGTGCCAGCTCCCCCGACACCAATCAGCCCCAGCATTTT. Its protein product is CASSPDTNQPQHF.

This clone was observed a single time. Since a far larger clone is one base different, this is likely a read error. The chain employs TRBV6-6 and TRBJ2-1, with D hard to call. This CDR3 contains 12 residues. V lost 5 bases and J 3 bases, leaving 5 bases between the germline ends. The germline V gene has CDR1 MNHNY and CDR2 SVGAGI (reference sequence). The CDR3 spells CASSGDYNEQFF. The CDR3 DNA is TGTGCCAGCAGTGGGGACTACAATGAGCAGTTCTTC.

The chain uses TRBV7-3 and TRBJ2-7, with unresolved D. The CDR3 runs 14 residues. Germline CDR1 is SGHTA and CDR2 is FQGTGA. V dropped 2 bases and J dropped 2 bases, with 10 bases sitting between them. The CDR3 DNA follows: TGTGCCAGCAGCTTAGGGGTTGGGACCTACGAGCAGTACTTC. Protein sequence: CASSLGVGTYEQYF.

This rearrangement joins TRBV19 to TRBJ2-6; 7 positions match TRBD2. The junction had 3 bases not matched to a gene; V was cut back by 2 bases and J by 2 bases. Germline loops: CDR1 LNHDA, CDR2 SQIVND (reference sequence). This CDR3 region has 16 residues. The CDR3 DNA follows: TGTGCCAGTAGTATACTCGCGGGGGCTGGGGCCAACGTCCTGACTTTC. Amino acids: CASSILAGAGANVLTF.

The chain uses TRBV7-7 and TRBJ2-1; the match to TRBD2 covers 11 bases. CDR1 and CDR2 from the germline V gene are SSHAT and FNYEAQ (reference sequence). The CDR3 has 16 amino acids. J gave up 6 bases and V 2 bases, and 6 bases lay outside the gene matches. As DNA, the CDR3 is TGTGCCAGCAGCTTATTAGCGGGAGGGCCAGTCAATGAGCAGTTCTTC. Protein: CASSLLAGGPVNEQFF.

About this clone: Relative to the germline gene, one junction end is altered; a read error may explain this. The gene calls are TRBV4-1 and TRBJ1-1; TRBD1 matches 7 bases. The CDR3 is 16 amino acids. Germline CDR1 and CDR2: MGHRA and YSYEKL. In nucleotides, the CDR3 is TGCGCCGGCAGCCAAACCGGGACAGCGGAATACACTGAAGCTTTCTTT. Translating gives CAGSQTGTAEYTEAFF.

In the case of this clone: The junction and the germline gene differ at one end; a read error may be behind it. The chain employs TRBV7-2 and TRBJ1-2, with unresolved D. Germline V CDR1 and CDR2: SGHTA, FQGNSA. The CDR3 length is 13 residues. CDR3 loop: CASSSREAPPREF. CDR3 coding DNA: TGTGCCAGCAGCTCCAGAGAGGCCCCACCGAGAGAGTTC. Full variable domain (remainder filled in from reference TRBV7-2 and TRBJ1-2): GAGVSQSPSNKVTEKGKDVELRCDPISGHTALYWYRQSLGQGLEFLIYFQGNSAPDKSGLPSDRFSAERTGGSVSTLTIQRTQQEDSAVYLCASSSREAPPREFGSGTRLTVV.

V usage is TRBV18 and J usage is TRBJ1-1; D is ambiguous. The CDR3 is 15 amino acids. Germline CDR1 and CDR2: KGHSH and LQKENI. V was clipped by 6 bases and J by 0 bases, with 14 bases between them. The CDR3 protein is CASSLTRTMNTEAFF. In DNA, the CDR3 is TGTGCCAGCTCCCTCACCAGGACCATGAACACTGAAGCTTTCTTT.

The chain has TRBV18 and TRBJ2-7; tentatively, D is TRBD1 (6 bases). Trimming cost V 2 bases and J 5 bases, with 13 bases left between them. The germline V gene has CDR1 KGHSH and CDR2 LQKENI. CDR3 length: 14 residues. CDR3 sequence: CASSPDYPGDEQYF. Here the CDR3 DNA reads TGTGCCAGCTCACCAGACTATCCAGGGGACGAGCAGTACTTC.

The chain employs TRBV28 and TRBJ1-1, with D perhaps matching TRBD1 (5 bases). The CDR3 is made up of 15 amino acids. Per germline, CDR1 MDHEN and CDR2 SYDVKM. V was pared by 2 bases and J by 1 base, with 11 bases between. CDR3 amino acids: CASSLTAGGNTEAFF. The DNA for the CDR3 is TGTGCCAGCAGTTTAACGGCGGGGGGGAACACTGAAGCTTTCTTT.

This clone was counted many times. This rearrangement joins TRBV5-4 to TRBJ2-1, with 7 bases lining up with TRBD2. Germline V CDR1 and CDR2: SGHNT, YYREEE (reference sequence). V was clipped by 4 bases and J by 6 bases; unmatched bases: 10. The CDR3 extends over 15 amino acids. The CDR3 spells CASSRGLAAINEQFF. The CDR3 DNA sequence: TGTGCCAGCAGCCGTGGGCTAGCGGCAATCAATGAGCAGTTCTTC.

This clone was seen repeatedly, ten times or more. Other DNA sequences from this sample encode an identical CDR3 as well. The chain carries TRBV7-6 and TRBJ2-3; 7 bases agree with TRBD1. The germline gives CDR1 SGHVS, CDR2 FNYEAQ. Trimming at V came to 5 bases and at J to 4 bases, leaving 12 bases not matched to a gene. This CDR3 is built from 16 residues. The CDR3 loop is CASSVHRGEMPDTQYF. Written as DNA, the CDR3 is TGTGCCAGCAGCGTACACAGGGGAGAGATGCCAGATACGCAGTATTTT.